One TCR beta chain is described in this entry. This record comes from a study of blood T cell repertoires in COVID-19. Study-level information: Whether acute or convalescent, the COVID-19 samples came from the United States, Italy and Spain. PBMCs, B-cell-depleted T cells, or T cells were the source of the cDNA or gDNA that made up the material.

Per the original data handling: Reference gene primer amplification yielded estimated nucleated cell counts. TCRdb keeps only in-frame clones here, not all; method: immunoSEQ multiplex PCR. Clone size and V and J calls were adopted from that table, with D and trimming inferred from the DNA. The profile shows approximately 130,000 clones, 81% of them singletons. Material: peripheral blood. The sequence came from a woman aged 55-69 years with active or convalescent COVID-19.

CDR3 in DNA: TGTGCCAGCAGTTACTCGATTTCAGGGTCCTACAATGAGCAGTTCTTC. Amino acids: CASSYSISGSYNEQFF. This rearrangement joins TRBV6-2 or TRBV6-3 to TRBJ2-1, with D tentatively TRBD1 (5 bases). Trimming cost V 0 bases and J 1 base, with 10 bases left between them. This CDR3 spans 16 amino acids. Germline V CDR1 and CDR2: MNHEY, SVGEGT.